This T cell receptor beta chain was sequenced during a study of blood T cell repertoires in COVID-19. Study-level information: PBMCs, B-cell-depleted T cells, or T cells provided the cDNA or gDNA that made up the material.

How the authors handled the data: Amplification with reference gene primers provided the estimates of nucleated cell counts. TCRdb's copy holds only in-frame clones and misses some; the assay was immunoSEQ multiplex PCR. D and trimming come from the DNA, and the V and J calls and clone size come from that table. The sample lists 150,000 or so clones, about 88% occurring once. One Seattle source followed patients from active infection through their disease course. The source material was peripheral blood. The sequence was collected from a woman between 45 and 60 years old with COVID-19, enrolled during active disease.

CDR3 sequence reads: CSALTPLAADNEKLFF. DNA for the CDR3: TGCAGCGCCCTAACCCCACTGGCAGCGGATAATGAAAAACTGTTTTTT. The chain is built from TRBV29-1 and TRBJ1-4, with no clear D. Per the germline V gene, CDR1 is SQVTM and CDR2 is ANQGSEA. V lost 7 bases, J lost 4 bases, and 22 bases lay in between. The CDR3 extends over 16 amino acids.